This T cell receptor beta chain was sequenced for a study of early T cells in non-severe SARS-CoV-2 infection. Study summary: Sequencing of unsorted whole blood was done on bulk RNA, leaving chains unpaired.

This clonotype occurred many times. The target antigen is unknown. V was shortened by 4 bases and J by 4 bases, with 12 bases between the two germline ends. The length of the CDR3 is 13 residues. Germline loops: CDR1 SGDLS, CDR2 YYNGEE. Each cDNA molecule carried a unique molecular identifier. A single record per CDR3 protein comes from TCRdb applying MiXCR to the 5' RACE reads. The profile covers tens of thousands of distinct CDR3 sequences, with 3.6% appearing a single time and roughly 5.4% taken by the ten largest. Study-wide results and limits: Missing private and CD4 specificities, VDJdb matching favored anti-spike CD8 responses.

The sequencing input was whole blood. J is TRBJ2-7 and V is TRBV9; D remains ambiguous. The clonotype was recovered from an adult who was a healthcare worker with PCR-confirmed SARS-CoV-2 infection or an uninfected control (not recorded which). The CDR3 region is CASSRSLEYEQYF. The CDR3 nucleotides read TGTGCCAGCAGCCGAAGTCTGGAATACGAGCAGTACTTC.